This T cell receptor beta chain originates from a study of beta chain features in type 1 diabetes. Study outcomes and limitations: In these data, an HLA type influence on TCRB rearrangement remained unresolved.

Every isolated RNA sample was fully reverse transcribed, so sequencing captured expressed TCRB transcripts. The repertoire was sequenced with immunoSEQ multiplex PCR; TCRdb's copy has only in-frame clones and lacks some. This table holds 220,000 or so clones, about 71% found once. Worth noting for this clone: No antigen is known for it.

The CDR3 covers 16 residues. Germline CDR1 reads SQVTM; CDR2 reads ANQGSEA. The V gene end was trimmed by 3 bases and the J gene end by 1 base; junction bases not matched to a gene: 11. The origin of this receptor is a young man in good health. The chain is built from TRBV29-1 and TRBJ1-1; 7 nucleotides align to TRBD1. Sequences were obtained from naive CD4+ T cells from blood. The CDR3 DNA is TGCAGCGTTGAGGGAAAACAGGGGAAAAAGAACACTGAAGCTTTCTTT. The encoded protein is CSVEGKQGKKNTEAFF.